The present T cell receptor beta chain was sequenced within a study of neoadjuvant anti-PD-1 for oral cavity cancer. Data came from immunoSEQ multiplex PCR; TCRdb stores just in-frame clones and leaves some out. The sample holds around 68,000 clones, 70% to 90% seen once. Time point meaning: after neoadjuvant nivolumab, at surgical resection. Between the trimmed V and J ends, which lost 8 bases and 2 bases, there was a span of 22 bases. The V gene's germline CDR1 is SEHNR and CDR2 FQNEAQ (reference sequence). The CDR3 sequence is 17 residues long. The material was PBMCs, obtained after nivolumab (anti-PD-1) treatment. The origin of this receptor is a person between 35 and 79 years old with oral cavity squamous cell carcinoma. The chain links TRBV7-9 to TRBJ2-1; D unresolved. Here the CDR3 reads CASWSFPSLGPYNEQFF. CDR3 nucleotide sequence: TGTGCCAGCTGGAGCTTCCCATCGTTGGGCCCCTACAATGAGCAGTTCTTC.